Listed below are T cell receptor beta chains from one sample, sequenced in a study of CD8 T cells in ankylosing spondylitis. In TCRdb, the 5' RACE reads were re-called with MiXCR into one record per CDR3 protein. The sample includes some 240,000 distinct CDR3 sequences, over 15% seen only once; the top ten take less than 35%. The sample taken for sequencing was blood, either unsorted or a sorted T cell fraction (not recorded which). These receptors came from a male donor with ankylosing spondylitis or in good health (not recorded which). Both conserved end residues are part of each CDR3. Fields, in order: CDR3 DNA, CDR3 protein, CDR3 length, D gene, J gene, V gene, clone size. The D gene is left open where the match is weak. The size of a clone is reported for some rows only, either as once, few or many, or as a class for expanded clones.

TGTGCCATCCGGGACGGAGCCTACGAGCAGTACTTC	CAIRDGAYEQYF	12	NA	TRBJ2-7	TRBV2	NA
TGCAGCGTTTTTCCCCCTTATGGGGTACTATCCAGCTCCTACAATGAGCAGTTCTTC	CSVFPPYGVLSSSYNEQFF	19	NA	TRBJ2-1	TRBV29-1	NA
TGCAGCTCCGAAGGGGGAAAAGCCTACAATGAGCAGTTCTTC	CSSEGGKAYNEQFF	14	NA	TRBJ2-1	TRBV29-1	few
TGTAGTGCCGCCGGGACTAGTCCCTACGAGCAGTACTTC	CSAAGTSPYEQYF	13	TRBD2	TRBJ2-7	TRBV20-1	NA
TGTGCCAGCAGTTGGGGACAGGGGCTCTGGGATGAGCAGTTCTTC	CASSWGQGLWDEQFF	15	TRBD1	TRBJ2-1	TRBV12-3/TRBV12-4	NA
TGTGCCAGCAGCCAACTACTAGCGGGAGTGAGGAATGAGCAGTTCTTC	CASSQLLAGVRNEQFF	16	TRBD2	TRBJ2-1	TRBV4-2	many
TGTGCCAGCAGCTTGGGCAGCCGAGCCTACGAGCAGTACTTC	CASSLGSRAYEQYF	14	NA	TRBJ2-7	TRBV5-6	few
TGTGCCAGCTCCATAGGGGGGGGGCGAGACTACGAGCAGTACTTC	CASSIGGGRDYEQYF	15	NA	TRBJ2-7	TRBV28	NA
TGCAGTGCTAGCGGGAGCACTTCTTTGTTAACCGGGGAGCTGTTTTTT	CSASGSTSLLTGELFF	16	NA	TRBJ2-2	TRBV20-1	few
TGTGCCAGCAGCTCAAAGAGCGGGAGCTCCTACGAGCAGTACTTC	CASSSKSGSSYEQYF	15	TRBD2	TRBJ2-7	TRBV7-9	few
TGCGCCAGCACTACGACAGGGTCGAGCACTGAAGCTTTCTTT	CASTTTGSSTEAFF	14	TRBD1	TRBJ1-1	TRBV5-1	NA
TGTGCCAGCAGCTTAGTGTCAACCGGGACAGGGCGCACAGATACGCAGTATTTT	CASSLVSTGTGRTDTQYF	18	TRBD1	TRBJ2-3	TRBV11-1	NA
TGCGCCAGCAGCCAAGGGGGGGGAGTCGGTACGCAGTATTTT	CASSQGGGVGTQYF	14	TRBD2	TRBJ2-3	TRBV4-1	few
TGTGCCAGCAGAAGGGAGGGCCGCACAGATACGCAGTATTTT	CASRREGRTDTQYF	14	TRBD2	TRBJ2-3	TRBV7-9	NA
TGTGCCAGCAGCTCTGGGACCGAAGGGGCAGATACGCAGTATTTT	CASSSGTEGADTQYF	15	NA	TRBJ2-3	TRBV9	many
TGTGCCAGCAGTGACGGGTTGAAGTACTTC	CASSDGLKYF	10	NA	TRBJ2-7	TRBV2	few
TGTGCCAGCAGATTGAGCGGGAGGGCCGGGTACAATGAGCAGTTCTTC	CASRLSGRAGYNEQFF	16	TRBD2	TRBJ2-1	TRBV13	NA
TGTGCCAGCAGCTTATCTGGCGGGCATGAGCAGTTCTTC	CASSLSGGHEQFF	13	NA	TRBJ2-1	TRBV7-6	few
TGTGCCAGCAGCCAAGATAAGGGGGACAACCCCTACGAGCAGTACTTC	CASSQDKGDNPYEQYF	16	NA	TRBJ2-7	TRBV4-2	many
TGTGCCAGTAGTGGACTAGCGGGTTCGACCGAGCAGTACTTC	CASSGLAGSTEQYF	14	TRBD2	TRBJ2-7	TRBV19	many
TGCAGCGTTGAAGGGACTACGAATGAGCAGTTCTTC	CSVEGTTNEQFF	12	NA	TRBJ2-1	TRBV29-1	few
TGCAGTGCTGTGGACACCCAAGAGACCCAGTACTTC	CSAVDTQETQYF	12	NA	TRBJ2-5	TRBV20-1	NA
TGCAGCGTTGCCGGGACAGGGGTTGACGAGCAGTACTTC	CSVAGTGVDEQYF	13	TRBD1	TRBJ2-7	TRBV29-1	few
TGTGCCAGCAGCAAAAGCCTGGACACGCCTAATGAAAAACTGTTTTTT	CASSKSLDTPNEKLFF	16	NA	TRBJ1-4	TRBV12-3/TRBV12-4	NA
TGTGCCAGCAGTTTCCGGACTAGCGGACTTAGCTCCTACAATGAGCAGTTCTTC	CASSFRTSGLSSYNEQFF	18	TRBD2	TRBJ2-1	TRBV27	NA
TGTGCCATCAGTAGCCCGGGAGGAGAGACCCAGTACTTC	CAISSPGGETQYF	13	TRBD2	TRBJ2-5	TRBV10-3	NA
TGTGCCATCAGCCCACTAACAGGGGGCGAACCTGATCAGGCAGATACGCAGTATTTT	CAISPLTGGEPDQADTQYF	19	TRBD1	TRBJ2-3	TRBV10-3	NA
TGCAGCGCCGCTAGCGGGAGGGCCCCCGGGGAGCTGTTTTTT	CSAASGRAPGELFF	14	TRBD2	TRBJ2-2	TRBV29-1	many
TGCAGTGCTAGAGATGGGGGCGGGTACACTGAAGCTTTCTTT	CSARDGGGYTEAFF	14	NA	TRBJ1-1	TRBV20-1	NA
TGTGCCAGCAGTTTATTAGGACACATCAACTACGAGCAGTACTTC	CASSLLGHINYEQYF	15	NA	TRBJ2-7	TRBV27	NA
TGCAGTGCAGGGACAGGGGGCCTCTACGAGCAGTACTTC	CSAGTGGLYEQYF	13	TRBD1	TRBJ2-7	TRBV20-1	many
TGTGCCAGCAGTCCCAGACTAGCGGGAGGGCCGGGAGAGACCCAGTACTTC	CASSPRLAGGPGETQYF	17	TRBD2	TRBJ2-5	TRBV27	few
TGTGCCATCAGTGTACCGGGACAGAACACCGGGGAGCTGTTTTTT	CAISVPGQNTGELFF	15	NA	TRBJ2-2	TRBV10-3	NA
TGCAGCGTTGATGGCGGGATTACCTCCTACGAGCAGTACTTC	CSVDGGITSYEQYF	14	NA	TRBJ2-7	TRBV29-1	few
TGCGCCAGCAGCCAAGACAGGGCGTCCTACGAGCAGTACTTC	CASSQDRASYEQYF	14	NA	TRBJ2-7	TRBV4-3	many
TGTGCCAGCAGCGTAGGTGGGACTACGGGTGAAAAACTGTTTTTT	CASSVGGTTGEKLFF	15	NA	TRBJ1-4	TRBV9	few
TGTGCCAGCAGTTACTCGATGGCAGAAAACATTCAGTACTTC	CASSYSMAENIQYF	14	NA	TRBJ2-4	TRBV6-2/TRBV6-3	few
TGTGCCAGCAGTCCCGGACTAGCGGTGTACCAAGAGACCCAGTACTTC	CASSPGLAVYQETQYF	16	TRBD2	TRBJ2-5	TRBV27	NA
TGTGCCAGCAGCTTCTCGGTTCTTGGCCCCGGGGAGCTGTTTTTT	CASSFSVLGPGELFF	15	NA	TRBJ2-2	TRBV13	NA
TGCAGCGTCAGGACTAGCGGGACCCACGAGCAGTACTTC	CSVRTSGTHEQYF	13	TRBD2	TRBJ2-7	TRBV29-1	few
TGTGCCAGCGCGGGGGGGACTGAAGCTTTCTTT	CASAGGTEAFF	11	NA	TRBJ1-1	TRBV12-3/TRBV12-4	few
TGCAGTGCTAGGCCCCGGGACACTAGAGACGAGCAGTACTTC	CSARPRDTRDEQYF	14	NA	TRBJ2-7	TRBV20-1	few
TGCAGCGTTGATAGGGGGTCGACTGAAGCTTTCTTT	CSVDRGSTEAFF	12	NA	TRBJ1-1	TRBV29-1	NA
TGCGCCAGCAGCTCGGGACAGGGGGACGGCTACACCTTC	CASSSGQGDGYTF	13	TRBD1	TRBJ1-2	TRBV5-1	many
TGTGCCAGCAAGGGCGGGAGGATCCAAGAGACCCAGTACTTC	CASKGGRIQETQYF	14	TRBD2	TRBJ2-5	TRBV6-2/TRBV6-3	few
TGTGCCAGCAGCCCCTTACAGGGGGCGGGCGAGCAGTACTTC	CASSPLQGAGEQYF	14	TRBD1	TRBJ2-7	TRBV3-1	NA
TGTGCCAGCAGTGAAACCGGGACAGGGGGTGAAAAACTGTTTTTT	CASSETGTGGEKLFF	15	TRBD1	TRBJ1-4	TRBV6-1	NA
TGTGCCAGCAGCCGCGGACTAGCGGAAACCTACGAGCAGTACTTC	CASSRGLAETYEQYF	15	TRBD2	TRBJ2-7	TRBV7-9	NA
TGTGCCAGCAGCGACGTGCGGGAGCAGTTCTTC	CASSDVREQFF	11	NA	TRBJ2-1	TRBV7-9	NA
TGCGCCAGCAGCACCCCGGGACAGGGGGCAGATACGCAGTATTTT	CASSTPGQGADTQYF	15	TRBD1	TRBJ2-3	TRBV5-1	NA
TGTGCCAGCAGCTTTCTAGCGGGGGTTATTGGTGAGCAGTTCTTC	CASSFLAGVIGEQFF	15	TRBD2	TRBJ2-1	TRBV11-2	many
TGTGCCAGCAGCGATAGATCTGAGCAGTTCTTC	CASSDRSEQFF	11	NA	TRBJ2-1	TRBV9	few
TGTGCCAGCAGTGATTTAGGACTAGCGGGGAATGAGCAGTTCTTC	CASSDLGLAGNEQFF	15	TRBD2	TRBJ2-1	TRBV25-1	few
TGTGCCAGTGGCGTGAGGCCGACCTACGAGCAGTACTTC	CASGVRPTYEQYF	13	NA	TRBJ2-7	TRBV12-3/TRBV12-4	few
TGTGCCATCAGTGAGTCTGGGGCTGGTCACAATGAGCAGTTCTTC	CAISESGAGHNEQFF	15	NA	TRBJ2-1	TRBV10-3	NA
TGTGCCAGCAGCCTCGCCGGGACAGGGCTGGGTGAAGCTTTCTTT	CASSLAGTGLGEAFF	15	TRBD1	TRBJ1-1	TRBV7-8	few
TGTGCCAGCAGCTCCGGACTAGCGGGAGGCCCGTCAGATACGCAGTATTTT	CASSSGLAGGPSDTQYF	17	TRBD2	TRBJ2-3	TRBV9	many
TGCGCCAGCAGCCAAGACCGCAGTGGTCTATACGAGCAGTACTTC	CASSQDRSGLYEQYF	15	NA	TRBJ2-7	TRBV4-3	NA